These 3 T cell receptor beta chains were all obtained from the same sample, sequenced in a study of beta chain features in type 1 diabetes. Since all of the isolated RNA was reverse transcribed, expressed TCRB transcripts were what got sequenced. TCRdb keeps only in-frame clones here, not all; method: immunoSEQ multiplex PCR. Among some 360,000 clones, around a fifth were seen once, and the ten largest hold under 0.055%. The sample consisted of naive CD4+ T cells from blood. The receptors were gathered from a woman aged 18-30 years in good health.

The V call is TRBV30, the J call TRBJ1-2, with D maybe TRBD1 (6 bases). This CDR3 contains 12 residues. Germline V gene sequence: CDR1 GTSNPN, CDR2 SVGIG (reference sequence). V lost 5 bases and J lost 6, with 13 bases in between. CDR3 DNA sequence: TGTGCCTGGGGCTCCTGGACAGATGGCTACACCTTC. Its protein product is CAWGSWTDGYTF.

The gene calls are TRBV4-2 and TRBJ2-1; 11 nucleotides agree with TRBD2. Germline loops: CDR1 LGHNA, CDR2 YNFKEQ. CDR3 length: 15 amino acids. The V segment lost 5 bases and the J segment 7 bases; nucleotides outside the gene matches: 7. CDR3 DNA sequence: TGTGCCAGCAGCATTCGACTAGCGGGAAGGAATGAGCAGTTCTTC. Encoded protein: CASSIRLAGRNEQFF.

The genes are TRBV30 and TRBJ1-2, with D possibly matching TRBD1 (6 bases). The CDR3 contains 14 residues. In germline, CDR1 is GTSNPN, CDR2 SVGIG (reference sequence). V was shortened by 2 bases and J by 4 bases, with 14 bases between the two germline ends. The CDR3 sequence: CAWSRRGGPYGYTF. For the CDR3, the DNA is TGTGCCTGGAGTCGAAGGGGGGGCCCCTATGGCTACACCTTC. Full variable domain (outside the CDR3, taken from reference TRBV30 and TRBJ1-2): SQTIHQWPATLVQPVGSPLSLECTVEGTSNPNLYWYRQAAGRGLQLLFYSVGIGQISSEVPQNLSASRPQDRQFILSSKKLLLSDSGFYLCAWSRRGGPYGYTFGSGTRLTVV.